These T cell receptor beta chains were read from a single sample in a study of shared clonotypes between healthy human individuals. Some clones are missing from TCRdb's copy, which holds only in-frame ones; the method was immunoSEQ multiplex PCR. The sample consists of over a million clones, about 96% of them appearing once. Sample: naive CD4+ T cells sorted from blood. These receptors all come from a man aged 25 to 40 in good health. Both conserved end residues are part of each CDR3. The D gene is left open where the match is weak. Size tells how often a clone was seen (once, few, many) or the class of an expanded clone, and some rows leave it out.

j_call: TRBJ2-7
clone_size: NA
v_call: TRBV5-6
d_call: NA
cdr3_nt: TGTGCCAGCAGCTTGGGGGCCCGACTTACCTACGAGCAGTACTTC
cdr3_aa: CASSLGARLTYEQYF

j_call: TRBJ2-1
clone_size: NA
v_call: TRBV11-2
d_call: NA
cdr3_nt: TGTGCCAGCAGCTTAATGGAGCTGGCGGGGAGCTCCTACAATGAGCAGTTCTTC
cdr3_aa: CASSLMELAGSSYNEQFF

j_call: TRBJ2-2
clone_size: NA
v_call: TRBV28
d_call: NA
cdr3_nt: TGTGCCAGCATCTACGGCGGGCGAAGTAGTGGGGAGCTGTTTTTT
cdr3_aa: CASIYGGRSSGELFF

j_call: TRBJ2-6
clone_size: NA
v_call: TRBV23-1
d_call: NA
cdr3_nt: TGCGCCAGCAGTAGGACCCCGGGCTCTGGGGCCAACGTCCTGACTTTC
cdr3_aa: CASSRTPGSGANVLTF

j_call: TRBJ2-5
clone_size: once
v_call: TRBV5-4
d_call: TRBD1
cdr3_nt: TGTGCCAGCAGCTTGGGACAGGGGGCATCAGAGACCCAGTACTTC
cdr3_aa: CASSLGQGASETQYF

j_call: TRBJ1-1
clone_size: NA
v_call: TRBV6-5
d_call: NA
cdr3_nt: TGTGCCAGCAGTCCACAGGACCTGAACACTGAAGCTTTCTTT
cdr3_aa: CASSPQDLNTEAFF

j_call: TRBJ1-3
clone_size: NA
v_call: TRBV11-2
d_call: NA
cdr3_nt: TGTGCCAGCAGCTTTTTATCCGGGGTCTCTGGAAACACCATATATTTT
cdr3_aa: CASSFLSGVSGNTIYF

j_call: TRBJ2-3
clone_size: NA
v_call: TRBV9
d_call: NA
cdr3_nt: TGTGCCAGCAGCGTAAACGGGTTTGGTGGCACAGATACGCAGTATTTT
cdr3_aa: CASSVNGFGGTDTQYF

j_call: TRBJ2-2
clone_size: few
v_call: TRBV19
d_call: TRBD1
cdr3_nt: TGTGCCAGTACGTGGACAGGGGTGGGCGGGGAGCTGTTTTTT
cdr3_aa: CASTWTGVGGELFF

j_call: TRBJ2-7
clone_size: NA
v_call: TRBV7-6
d_call: TRBD2
cdr3_nt: TGTGCCAGCAGCCTTAGCGGGAGCTACGAGCAGTACTTC
cdr3_aa: CASSLSGSYEQYF

j_call: TRBJ1-1
clone_size: NA
v_call: TRBV7-9
d_call: NA
cdr3_nt: TGTGCCAGCAGAAACACTGAAGCTTTCTTT
cdr3_aa: CASRNTEAFF

j_call: TRBJ2-3
clone_size: NA
v_call: TRBV5-6
d_call: NA
cdr3_nt: TGTGCCAGCAGCTTTAAGGCATATACGCAGTATTTT
cdr3_aa: CASSFKAYTQYF

j_call: TRBJ2-1
clone_size: NA
v_call: TRBV10-3
d_call: TRBD2
cdr3_nt: TGTGCCATCAGTAGCGGGAGGGAACTTGAGCAGTTCTTC
cdr3_aa: CAISSGRELEQFF

j_call: TRBJ1-2
clone_size: NA
v_call: TRBV18
d_call: NA
cdr3_nt: TGTGCCAGCTCACCCCAACTGACGGATGGCTACACCTTC
cdr3_aa: CASSPQLTDGYTF

j_call: TRBJ2-5
clone_size: NA
v_call: TRBV6-6
d_call: TRBD1
cdr3_nt: TGTGCCAGCACTCCACGAGGACAGGGAAAGGAGACCCAGTACTTC
cdr3_aa: CASTPRGQGKETQYF

j_call: TRBJ2-5
clone_size: NA
v_call: TRBV11-2
d_call: NA
cdr3_nt: TGTGCCAGCAGCCCACAAGAGACCCAGTACTTC
cdr3_aa: CASSPQETQYF

j_call: TRBJ1-1
clone_size: NA
v_call: TRBV5-1
d_call: NA
cdr3_nt: TGCGCCAGCAGCCGTACCTTCAGGGGATCTGAAGCTTTCTTT
cdr3_aa: CASSRTFRGSEAFF

j_call: TRBJ2-7
clone_size: NA
v_call: TRBV4-1
d_call: TRBD2
cdr3_nt: TGCGCCAGCAGCCAAGGCCGGGGGGGGACCTACGAGCAGTACTTC
cdr3_aa: CASSQGRGGTYEQYF

j_call: TRBJ1-1
clone_size: NA
v_call: TRBV5-4
d_call: NA
cdr3_nt: TGTGCCAGCAGCTTTGGAGGGGTGAACACTGAAGCTTTCTTT
cdr3_aa: CASSFGGVNTEAFF

j_call: TRBJ2-5
clone_size: NA
v_call: TRBV28
d_call: TRBD2
cdr3_nt: TGTGCCAGCAGTTTCGGGACGAGGAACCCGGGACTAGCGGGGGACGGGACCCAGTACTTC
cdr3_aa: CASSFGTRNPGLAGDGTQYF

j_call: TRBJ1-1
clone_size: NA
v_call: TRBV10-2
d_call: NA
cdr3_nt: TGCGCCAGCAGTGAGGCACAGGGAACTGAAGCTTTCTTT
cdr3_aa: CASSEAQGTEAFF

j_call: TRBJ2-7
clone_size: NA
v_call: TRBV5-4
d_call: NA
cdr3_nt: TGTGCCAGCAGCTTGGGGGGCACCTTCTACGAGCAGTACTTC
cdr3_aa: CASSLGGTFYEQYF

j_call: TRBJ1-2
clone_size: NA
v_call: TRBV2
d_call: TRBD1
cdr3_nt: TGTGCCAGCCGGGACAGAACTCTTGGGTATGGCTACACCTTC
cdr3_aa: CASRDRTLGYGYTF

j_call: TRBJ2-2
clone_size: NA
v_call: TRBV7-9
d_call: NA
cdr3_nt: TGTGCCAGCAGCCACGGTGGGACGAACACCGGGGAGCTGTTTTTT
cdr3_aa: CASSHGGTNTGELFF

j_call: TRBJ2-7
clone_size: NA
v_call: TRBV28
d_call: TRBD1
cdr3_nt: TGTGCCAGCAGTTTTCCGGACAGGGTGAACGAGCAGTACTTC
cdr3_aa: CASSFPDRVNEQYF

j_call: TRBJ2-3
clone_size: NA
v_call: TRBV5-1
d_call: TRBD2
cdr3_nt: TGCGCCAGCACCCCCGGAGGGGCAGCGGGAGGGCCCACAGATACGCAGTATTTT
cdr3_aa: CASTPGGAAGGPTDTQYF

j_call: TRBJ2-3
clone_size: NA
v_call: TRBV7-9
d_call: TRBD1
cdr3_nt: TGTGCCAGCAGCCCGAGGACAGGGGGCTCAGATACGCAGTATTTT
cdr3_aa: CASSPRTGGSDTQYF

j_call: TRBJ2-7
clone_size: NA
v_call: TRBV7-9
d_call: NA
cdr3_nt: TGTGCCAGCAGTCCACGAGGTGCGGGCTACGAGCAGTACTTC
cdr3_aa: CASSPRGAGYEQYF

j_call: TRBJ2-2
clone_size: NA
v_call: TRBV7-8
d_call: NA
cdr3_nt: TGTGCCAGCAGCCAGAGGTCCACCGGCACCGGGGAGCTGTTTTTT
cdr3_aa: CASSQRSTGTGELFF

j_call: TRBJ1-5
clone_size: NA
v_call: TRBV6-1
d_call: NA
cdr3_nt: TGTGCCAGCAGTGAAGCTGGGAGTTATCAGCCCCAGCATTTT
cdr3_aa: CASSEAGSYQPQHF

j_call: TRBJ2-2
clone_size: NA
v_call: TRBV6-5
d_call: NA
cdr3_nt: TGTGCCAGCAGTTACTCGCTGACTTCGAACACCGGGGAGCTGTTTTTT
cdr3_aa: CASSYSLTSNTGELFF

j_call: TRBJ2-4
clone_size: NA
v_call: TRBV6-1
d_call: NA
cdr3_nt: TGTGCCAGCAGTGAAGTGGAAGGGAACATTCAGTACTTC
cdr3_aa: CASSEVEGNIQYF

j_call: TRBJ2-1
clone_size: NA
v_call: TRBV29-1
d_call: TRBD2
cdr3_nt: TGCAGCGTTGTTAGGGACTACCACAATGAGCAGTTCTTC
cdr3_aa: CSVVRDYHNEQFF

j_call: TRBJ2-7
clone_size: NA
v_call: TRBV27
d_call: TRBD2
cdr3_nt: TGTGCCAGCAGTACCGACGGCAGGACTAGCGGTATGCCACGTATATCTCGGTACGAGCAGTACTTC
cdr3_aa: CASSTDGRTSGMPRISRYEQYF

j_call: TRBJ2-1
clone_size: NA
v_call: TRBV7-8
d_call: NA
cdr3_nt: TGTGCCAGCACCTCCGAAGGGAGGAAAATCTACAATGAGCAGTTCTTC
cdr3_aa: CASTSEGRKIYNEQFF

j_call: TRBJ2-3
clone_size: NA
v_call: TRBV28
d_call: TRBD2
cdr3_nt: TGTGCCAGCAGGTCGAGCGGGAGAGGCACAGATACGCAGTATTTT
cdr3_aa: CASRSSGRGTDTQYF

j_call: TRBJ1-2
clone_size: NA
v_call: TRBV29-1
d_call: NA
cdr3_nt: TGCAGCGTGGAGGACGTGGGGTATGGCTACACCTTC
cdr3_aa: CSVEDVGYGYTF

j_call: TRBJ2-7
clone_size: NA
v_call: TRBV18
d_call: TRBD1
cdr3_nt: TGTGCCAGCTCGCAATTTTCCTCAGGGGGCAAGCACGAGCAGTACTTC
cdr3_aa: CASSQFSSGGKHEQYF

j_call: TRBJ2-7
clone_size: NA
v_call: TRBV14
d_call: NA
cdr3_nt: TGTGCCAGCAGCCATATATACGAGCAGTACTTC
cdr3_aa: CASSHIYEQYF

j_call: TRBJ1-1
clone_size: NA
v_call: TRBV7-2
d_call: NA
cdr3_nt: TGTGCCAGCAGCCCAAGTCGAGCCACTGAAGCTTTCTTT
cdr3_aa: CASSPSRATEAFF

j_call: TRBJ2-7
clone_size: NA
v_call: TRBV6-1
d_call: NA
cdr3_nt: TGTGCCAGCAGTGAAGTGTTGGGGGCGGTTCAGCAGTACTTC
cdr3_aa: CASSEVLGAVQQYF

j_call: TRBJ2-1
clone_size: NA
v_call: TRBV10-1
d_call: NA
cdr3_nt: TGCGCCAGCAGTGCCTCCGGGGCCTACAATGAGCAGTTCTTC
cdr3_aa: CASSASGAYNEQFF

j_call: TRBJ2-1
clone_size: NA
v_call: TRBV5-5
d_call: NA
cdr3_nt: TGTGCCAGCAGCCCGCGGGGTGACTACAATGAGCAGTTCTTC
cdr3_aa: CASSPRGDYNEQFF

j_call: TRBJ2-7
clone_size: NA
v_call: TRBV11-2
d_call: TRBD2
cdr3_nt: TGTGCCAGCAGCAGGACTAGCACTTTCTACGAGCAGTACTTC
cdr3_aa: CASSRTSTFYEQYF

j_call: TRBJ2-1
clone_size: NA
v_call: TRBV28
d_call: NA
cdr3_nt: TGTGCCAGCAGTTTAGACAGCTTCGGGACTGAGGATTACAATGAGCAGTTCTTC
cdr3_aa: CASSLDSFGTEDYNEQFF